Listed below are T cell receptor beta chains from one sample, sequenced in a study of blood T cell repertoires in COVID-19. Method: immunoSEQ multiplex PCR; TCRdb's copy keeps in-frame clones and lacks some. The data contain about 340,000 clones, around 80% of them seen just once; the ten biggest clones take up almost 3%. Sequencing used peripheral blood. The source is a young man with active or convalescent COVID-19. The CDR3 runs from the conserved cysteine through the conserved F or W. The order of the fields is CDR3 length, V gene, D gene, clone size, J gene, CDR3 DNA, CDR3 protein. D genes are given only for firm matches. Expanded clones are given a class, and other clones once, few, many or no size at all.

16	TRBV9	NA	NA	TRBJ1-6	TGTGCCAGCAGCGCGGACGGGAGCTCCTATAATTCACCCCTCCACTTT	CASSADGSSYNSPLHF
13	TRBV30	NA	once	TRBJ1-4	TGTGCCTGGAACGGGGGTTCTAATGAAAAACTGTTTTTT	CAWNGGSNEKLFF
13	TRBV2	NA	NA	TRBJ2-7	TGTGCCAGCAGTGCCGACAGAACCTACGAGCAGTACTTC	CASSADRTYEQYF
13	TRBV2	TRBD1	once	TRBJ1-1	TGTGCCAGCAACAGGGGAGGAGGCACTGAAGCTTTCTTT	CASNRGGGTEAFF
14	TRBV5-1	TRBD1	once	TRBJ1-1	TGCGCCAGCAGCGCGACAGGGGCAAACACTGAAGCTTTCTTT	CASSATGANTEAFF
15	TRBV24-1	NA	NA	TRBJ2-5	TGTGCCACCAGTGATTTAGGGCGGGACCGAGAGACCCAGTACTTC	CATSDLGRDRETQYF
15	TRBV7-8	TRBD2	NA	TRBJ2-1	TGTGCCAGCAGCTTTAACAGACTAGCGGGAAATGAGCAGTTCTTC	CASSFNRLAGNEQFF
15	TRBV5-4	TRBD1	NA	TRBJ1-2	TGTGCCAGCAGCTTCTGGACAGGGGGTCTCTATGGCTACACCTTC	CASSFWTGGLYGYTF
15	TRBV5-4	TRBD2	NA	TRBJ2-1	TGTGCCAGCAGCCGGACTAGCGGGAGTATCAATGAGCAGTTCTTC	CASSRTSGSINEQFF
15	TRBV28	NA	NA	TRBJ1-5	TGTGCCAGCAGCCTCGACAGGAGTCGTGGTACGCCCCAGCATTTT	CASSLDRSRGTPQHF
14	TRBV6-6	NA	NA	TRBJ2-1	TGTGCCAGCAGTTACAACGCCCCGGGGGTGGAGCAGTTCTTC	CASSYNAPGVEQFF
14	TRBV7-3	TRBD2	NA	TRBJ2-7	TGTGCCAGCAGCCCTGGGGGTAGCGGGGGGCAGCAGTACTTC	CASSPGGSGGQQYF
10	TRBV19	NA	NA	TRBJ2-3	TGTGCCAGTACCCAACTGGCGCAGTATTTT	CASTQLAQYF
12	TRBV18	NA	few	TRBJ1-1	TGTGCCAGCTCACCGTCGGGCACTGAAGCTTTCTTT	CASSPSGTEAFF
17	TRBV27	NA	few	TRBJ1-3	TGTGCCAGCAGTTCCTCAATCCCAGGGCTACGGGGAAACACCATATATTTT	CASSSSIPGLRGNTIYF
14	TRBV4-3	NA	NA	TRBJ1-2	TGCGCCAGCAGCCAAGTGGAGATGGAGGTTGGCTACACCTTC	CASSQVEMEVGYTF
14	TRBV4-2	TRBD1	NA	TRBJ1-1	TGTGCCAGCAGCCAACTGCTACTGACAGGGAAAGCTTTCTTT	CASSQLLLTGKAFF
14	TRBV6-6	NA	NA	TRBJ1-6	TGTGCCAGCAGTTACCGGACAGATAATTCACCCCTCCACTTT	CASSYRTDNSPLHF
17	TRBV11-2	NA	NA	TRBJ2-3	TGTGCCAGCAGCTCTTCCCGGAGGGGCCGCCTGGGAAATACGCAGTATTTT	CASSSSRRGRLGNTQYF
16	TRBV5-1	TRBD2	NA	TRBJ2-3	TGCGCCAGCAGCTACTCAGCGGGGGGTCACACAGATACGCAGTATTTT	CASSYSAGGHTDTQYF
12	TRBV7-8	NA	once	TRBJ2-7	TGTGCCAGCAGTTGGACAGTAGGCGAGCAGTACTTC	CASSWTVGEQYF
17	TRBV7-3	TRBD1	NA	TRBJ2-5	TGTGCCAGCAGGCCTCCCCCGGGACAGCATAACCAAGAGACCCAGTACTTC	CASRPPPGQHNQETQYF
17	TRBV9	TRBD2	NA	TRBJ2-1	TGTGCCAGCAGCGTTCGGACTAGCGGGAGTATGGGCAATGAGCAGTTCTTC	CASSVRTSGSMGNEQFF
16	TRBV19	TRBD1	NA	TRBJ1-2	TGTGCCAGTAGTGACCCCGGACAGGTGAGGAACTATGGCTACACCTTC	CASSDPGQVRNYGYTF
14	TRBV29-1	NA	NA	TRBJ2-2	TGCAGCGTCCACGGGCAGGGGACCACCGGGGAGCTGTTTTTT	CSVHGQGTTGELFF
17	TRBV28	TRBD1	NA	TRBJ1-1	TGTGCCAGCAGACGACACCGTTTAAAGGACAGGGACACTGAAGCTTTCTTT	CASRRHRLKDRDTEAFF
15	TRBV4-1	NA	NA	TRBJ1-2	TGCGCCAGCAGCTTAAACAGGGAACGAGACTATGGCTACACCTTC	CASSLNRERDYGYTF
14	TRBV11-3	NA	NA	TRBJ2-5	TGTGCCAGCAGCTTAGGGAGGGGAGGAGAGACCCAGTACTTC	CASSLGRGGETQYF
15	TRBV11-2	TRBD2	NA	TRBJ2-5	TGTGCCAGCAGCTCAGGGACTAGCGGGGGGTGGGCCCAGTACTTC	CASSSGTSGGWAQYF
11	TRBV30	NA	NA	TRBJ2-7	TGTGCCTGGTCACCCCGAGTCGAGCAGTACTTC	CAWSPRVEQYF
18	TRBV19	NA	NA	TRBJ1-1	TGTGCCAGTAGTCCCACCTGGGACATTCCCCTCGGCGGCACTGAAGCTTTCTTT	CASSPTWDIPLGGTEAFF
16	TRBV15	NA	NA	TRBJ2-5	TGTGCCACCAGCAACGACCGAAAGGGGGAGGGAGAGACCCAGTACTTC	CATSNDRKGEGETQYF
17	TRBV14	NA	NA	TRBJ1-1	TGTGCCAGCAGCCAACAGGGGACCACCCCAAGGAACACTGAAGCTTTCTTT	CASSQQGTTPRNTEAFF
14	TRBV7-2	TRBD1	NA	TRBJ1-2	TGTGCCAGCAGCTTCAACAGGGGGAGGTATGGCTACACCTTC	CASSFNRGRYGYTF
17	TRBV18	TRBD1	NA	TRBJ1-1	TGTGCCAGCTCACCAGGGAGCAGGGGGCCTGGGAACACTGAAGCTTTCTTT	CASSPGSRGPGNTEAFF
14	TRBV7-3	NA	NA	TRBJ1-5	TGTGCCAGCAGCTTAGGGGGGGATGGTCAGCCCCAGCATTTT	CASSLGGDGQPQHF
16	TRBV2	NA	NA	TRBJ1-5	TGTGCCAGCAGTGTCCGAGGCCTCTCCGGTACTCAGCCCCAGCATTTT	CASSVRGLSGTQPQHF
15	TRBV9	TRBD2	NA	TRBJ2-1	TGTGCCAGCAGCGTGGGCGGGAGCACCTACAATGAGCAGTTCTTC	CASSVGGSTYNEQFF
16	TRBV11-3	NA	NA	TRBJ2-5	TGTGCCAGCAGCCTGAGGACATCCGAGGCAGGAGAGACCCAGTACTTC	CASSLRTSEAGETQYF
17	TRBV27	TRBD2	once	TRBJ2-2	TGTGCCAGCAGCTCGTGGCTAGCGGGCACGAACACCGGGGAGCTGTTTTTT	CASSSWLAGTNTGELFF
15	TRBV3-1/TRBV3-2	NA	NA	TRBJ2-7	TGTGCCAGCAGGATAAGGGCGGGTGCCTCCTACGAGCAGTACTTC	CASRIRAGASYEQYF
13	TRBV18	TRBD2	NA	TRBJ2-3	TGTGCCAGCTCCGGGACTATCACAGATACGCAGTATTTT	CASSGTITDTQYF
13	TRBV15	NA	NA	TRBJ1-1	TGTGCCACCAGTGACTATGGTGTGTCTGAAGCTTTCTTT	CATSDYGVSEAFF
16	TRBV9	NA	NA	TRBJ2-1	TGTGCCAGCAGCGCATTAGCGGACCCCTCCTACAATGAGCAGTTCTTC	CASSALADPSYNEQFF
14	TRBV6-2/TRBV6-3	NA	NA	TRBJ1-1	TGTGCCAGCAGTTACCTTCCTTTGAACACTGAAGCTTTCTTT	CASSYLPLNTEAFF
15	TRBV5-1	NA	NA	TRBJ2-3	TGCGCCAGCAGCTTGGGAGGGAAGAGGGCAGATACGCAGTATTTT	CASSLGGKRADTQYF
13	TRBV7-2	TRBD1	once	TRBJ2-7	TGTGCCAGCAGTCCTACAGGGGGACTCGAGCAGTACTTC	CASSPTGGLEQYF
16	TRBV7-8	NA	NA	TRBJ1-2	TGTGCCAGCAGCCCCCGTTCGGAGGAGGATACTTATGGCTACACCTTC	CASSPRSEEDTYGYTF
14	TRBV6-1	NA	NA	TRBJ1-2	TGTGCCAGCAGTGAACTGGGGGCGGGCTATGGCTACACCTTC	CASSELGAGYGYTF
13	TRBV19	TRBD2	few	TRBJ2-7	TGTGCCAGTAGTGGGGGGGACTCTCGTGTGCAGTACTTC	CASSGGDSRVQYF
14	TRBV4-2	TRBD1	NA	TRBJ1-1	TGTGCCAGCAGACCCGGGACAGGGGTGACTGAAGCTTTCTTT	CASRPGTGVTEAFF
16	TRBV7-6	TRBD1	NA	TRBJ1-2	TGTGCCAGCAGCTTAAAAGCGGCAGGGGGCCTCTCGGGCTACACCTTC	CASSLKAAGGLSGYTF